This is a list of T cell receptor beta chains from one sample in a study of blood T cells in healthy people across ages. Via MiXCR, TCRdb re-called the 5' RACE reads, giving one row per CDR3 protein. Of 1.5 million to 2 million distinct CDR3 sequences in the sample, around 48% were seen once. The sequenced material came from blood. These receptor sequences come from a woman in her forties in good health. The conserved cysteine and the conserved F or W are not part of the CDR3 here. The size field is filled for only some rows; it gives once, few, many or a size class.

>few|TRBV15
ATSTGQGYNYGYT
>few|TRBV4-1
ASSQVHAGTGGYYGYT
>few|TRBV7-6
ASSPAGGLAEQF
>-|TRBV12-3/TRBV12-4
ASSPSQGHQPQH
>-|TRBV20-1
SAPRPAGSLHEQY
>few|TRBV7-2
ASSTRLAGEQF
>-|TRBV7-2
ASSFRLAGNYEQY
>-|TRBV7-2
ASSLAPVYGYT
>once|TRBV30
AWSVLAGTYNEQF
>-|TRBV28
ASSLAVPGYT
>once|TRBV20-1
SARDRYKGRIGNQPQH
>-|TRBV6-1
ASSPSLTSYLVDTQY
>-|TRBV27
ASSLWGTGVLEETQY
>-|TRBV20-1
SALVVNINYEQY
>-|TRBV20-1
SAPRQGLDYEQY
>-|TRBV5-6
ASSLGDSREQY
>-|TRBV5-6
ASSDRGLIGQY
>-|TRBV7-3
ASSLTVGSGGYNEQF